The T cell receptor (beta chain) under discussion was sequenced for a study of T cell responses to AZD1222 COVID-19 vaccine. Study in general: Second-dose groups at about 4 or about 12 weeks were pooled.

Whole-study findings and limits: Clonal diversity was possibly underestimated; the donors were predominantly white British and more often female. Seropositive at baseline were only a handful of AZD1222 recipients.

Produced via immunoSEQ multiplex PCR; TCRdb's table is partial and in-frame only. The sample has under 150,000 clones; 90% to 95% are singletons. Trimming took off 3 bases at V and 6 bases at J, with 12 bases between the two ends. CDR1 and CDR2 (germline): SGHTA, FQGNSA. This CDR3 is built from 13 residues. Remarks on this clone: Its target is not known.

The rearrangement joins TRBV7-2 to TRBJ2-7; D perhaps matches TRBD2 (6 bases). Sequenced material: peripheral blood, taken on day 0 of AZD1222 vaccination. This clonotype originated in an adult in good health. The CDR3 nucleotides read TGTGCCAGCAGCTTGGCACGGGGGTCCGAGCAGTACTTC. The encoded protein is CASSLARGSEQYF.